This T cell receptor beta chain came from a study of T cells in Graves' hyperthyroidism and ophthalmopathy. Study outcomes and limitations: Model output signaled ophthalmopathy a median 6.5 months ahead of onset. Through a model of 13 V-J features, ophthalmopathy was separated from stable hyperthyroidism.

RNA transcripts served as the template for amplifying TCR beta CDR3 regions. First-round RT-PCR with HTBI primers amplified the TCR CDR3 region. TCRdb re-derived calls from the multiplex PCR reads in MiXCR, one entry per CDR3 protein. The table lists 550,000 to 850,000 distinct CDR3 sequences, approximately 18% of them singletons, with around 17% in the top ten. This CDR3 has 13 amino acids. V gave up 6 bases and J gave up 5 bases, with 16 bases separating them. CDR1 and CDR2 from the germline V gene are DFQATT and SNEGSKA (reference sequence). There are many counts of this clonotype. Antigen specificity is unknown.

The chain uses TRBV20-1 and TRBJ2-5, with D possibly called TRBD1 or TRBD2 (5 bases each). The receptor was derived from a woman aged 45-59 years with Graves' hyperthyroidism that later progressed to Graves' ophthalmopathy. The sample taken for sequencing was blood. CDR3 sequence (DNA): TGCAGTGCCCGTGGACCGGGGCTGGAGACCCAGTACTTC. Amino acid sequence: CSARGPGLETQYF.